Shown below are 2 T cell receptor beta chains from a single sample sequenced in a study of response to subunit inactivated influenza vaccine. TCRdb passed the RT-PCR reads through MiXCR, listing each CDR3 protein once. Of about 650,000 distinct CDR3 sequences detected, around 16% appear once; the ten largest clones hold roughly 12%. The material was PBMCs from blood, obtained about 13 days after vaccination. The receptors stem from a man aged 50 or older who received an inactivated influenza vaccine.

This clonotype has ten or more counts. This rearrangement joins TRBV20-1 to TRBJ2-3; 7 bases line up with TRBD2. V shed 0 bases and J 5 bases; nucleotides not matched to a gene: 5. CDR1 and CDR2 (germline): DFQATT, SNEGSKA (reference sequence). The CDR3 runs to 14 residues. The CDR3 here is CSARDREEGDTQYF. In DNA form, the CDR3 reads TGCAGTGCTAGAGATCGGGAGGAAGGAGATACGCAGTATTTT.

This chain connects TRBV6-5 to TRBJ2-7; D may match TRBD1 or TRBD2 (5 bases each). Germline V gene lookup returns CDR1 MNHEY and CDR2 SVGAGI. The CDR3 contains 15 residues. The V end was cut by 4 bases, the J end by 6 bases, with 19 bases between. The CDR3 is CASSSTPGTSTEQYF. The CDR3 DNA reads TGTGCCAGCAGTTCCACTCCAGGGACCTCAACCGAGCAGTACTTC.